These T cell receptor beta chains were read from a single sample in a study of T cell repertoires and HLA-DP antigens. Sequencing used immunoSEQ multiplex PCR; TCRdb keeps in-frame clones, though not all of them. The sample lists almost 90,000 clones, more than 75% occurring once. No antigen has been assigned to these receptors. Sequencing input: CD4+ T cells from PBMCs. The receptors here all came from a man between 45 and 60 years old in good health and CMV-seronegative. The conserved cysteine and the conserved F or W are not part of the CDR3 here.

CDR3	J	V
ASSDRAPPYEQY	TRBJ2-7	TRBV6-1
ASSLSMDYWHNEQF	TRBJ2-1	TRBV27
ASSLSDSTDTQY	TRBJ2-3	TRBV5-4
ASSRGVRATYEQY	TRBJ2-7	TRBV25-1
AWSVGMQETQY	TRBJ2-5	TRBV30
ASGGGETHEQY	TRBJ2-7	TRBV2
ASSPRDRRSTNEKLF	TRBJ1-4	TRBV18
ASSLRGGTSTDTQY	TRBJ2-3	TRBV11-2
ASTPGQQIAKNIQY	TRBJ2-4	TRBV6-6
ASRYREGNQPQH	TRBJ1-5	TRBV6-5
SAVEPGQGIPLYTEAF	TRBJ1-1	TRBV29-1
ASSLGVNTEAF	TRBJ1-1	TRBV11-2
ASSLGTSGAYEQY	TRBJ2-7	TRBV28
ASSSGPSYNEQF	TRBJ2-1	TRBV7-2
ASSFEGVGTQY	TRBJ2-5	TRBV7-2
ASSLDNQPQH	TRBJ1-5	TRBV5-6
ASLQGNGYT	TRBJ1-2	TRBV28
ASSRTGVDQPQH	TRBJ1-5	TRBV28
ASSLGQRWY	TRBJ2-7	TRBV7-8
ATSSTNRGEQF	TRBJ2-1	TRBV15
ASSRNRNAEAF	TRBJ1-1	TRBV6-1
ASSPAGGDTQY	TRBJ2-3	TRBV14
ASSSLVGPGYT	TRBJ1-2	TRBV7-9
ASSLGQGRMNTEAF	TRBJ1-1	TRBV5-1
ASSPSLKSYNEQF	TRBJ2-1	TRBV14
ASSVVLASNTGELF	TRBJ2-2	TRBV9
ASHWGAPSNQPQH	TRBJ1-5	TRBV19
ASSLPSGIYNEQF	TRBJ2-1	TRBV28
ASSAGLAVQETQY	TRBJ2-5	TRBV9
ASSVLENTGELF	TRBJ2-2	TRBV6-4
ASSTTSGGAEYNEQF	TRBJ2-1	TRBV5-1
ASSLVGAGGTEAQY	TRBJ2-5	TRBV7-2
ASGESGYNEQF	TRBJ2-1	TRBV28
ASSNGMGETQY	TRBJ2-5	TRBV6-1
ASSLSGVAGRSPWEETQY	TRBJ2-5	TRBV27
ASSLGLQGNTGELF	TRBJ2-2	TRBV11-3
ASSIAFPSSQPQH	TRBJ1-5	TRBV19
ASSHTGLAEAF	TRBJ1-1	TRBV6-1
ASTKGGGEETQY	TRBJ2-5	TRBV6-5
ASSPDGLPYEQY	TRBJ2-7	TRBV7-8
ASSSLKGAREKLF	TRBJ1-4	TRBV11-2
ASSIGLAGVGGELF	TRBJ2-2	TRBV19
SAVETQY	TRBJ2-5	TRBV20-1
ASSLRQRSYEQY	TRBJ2-7	TRBV28
ASSGTGTRRNRYT	TRBJ1-2	TRBV9